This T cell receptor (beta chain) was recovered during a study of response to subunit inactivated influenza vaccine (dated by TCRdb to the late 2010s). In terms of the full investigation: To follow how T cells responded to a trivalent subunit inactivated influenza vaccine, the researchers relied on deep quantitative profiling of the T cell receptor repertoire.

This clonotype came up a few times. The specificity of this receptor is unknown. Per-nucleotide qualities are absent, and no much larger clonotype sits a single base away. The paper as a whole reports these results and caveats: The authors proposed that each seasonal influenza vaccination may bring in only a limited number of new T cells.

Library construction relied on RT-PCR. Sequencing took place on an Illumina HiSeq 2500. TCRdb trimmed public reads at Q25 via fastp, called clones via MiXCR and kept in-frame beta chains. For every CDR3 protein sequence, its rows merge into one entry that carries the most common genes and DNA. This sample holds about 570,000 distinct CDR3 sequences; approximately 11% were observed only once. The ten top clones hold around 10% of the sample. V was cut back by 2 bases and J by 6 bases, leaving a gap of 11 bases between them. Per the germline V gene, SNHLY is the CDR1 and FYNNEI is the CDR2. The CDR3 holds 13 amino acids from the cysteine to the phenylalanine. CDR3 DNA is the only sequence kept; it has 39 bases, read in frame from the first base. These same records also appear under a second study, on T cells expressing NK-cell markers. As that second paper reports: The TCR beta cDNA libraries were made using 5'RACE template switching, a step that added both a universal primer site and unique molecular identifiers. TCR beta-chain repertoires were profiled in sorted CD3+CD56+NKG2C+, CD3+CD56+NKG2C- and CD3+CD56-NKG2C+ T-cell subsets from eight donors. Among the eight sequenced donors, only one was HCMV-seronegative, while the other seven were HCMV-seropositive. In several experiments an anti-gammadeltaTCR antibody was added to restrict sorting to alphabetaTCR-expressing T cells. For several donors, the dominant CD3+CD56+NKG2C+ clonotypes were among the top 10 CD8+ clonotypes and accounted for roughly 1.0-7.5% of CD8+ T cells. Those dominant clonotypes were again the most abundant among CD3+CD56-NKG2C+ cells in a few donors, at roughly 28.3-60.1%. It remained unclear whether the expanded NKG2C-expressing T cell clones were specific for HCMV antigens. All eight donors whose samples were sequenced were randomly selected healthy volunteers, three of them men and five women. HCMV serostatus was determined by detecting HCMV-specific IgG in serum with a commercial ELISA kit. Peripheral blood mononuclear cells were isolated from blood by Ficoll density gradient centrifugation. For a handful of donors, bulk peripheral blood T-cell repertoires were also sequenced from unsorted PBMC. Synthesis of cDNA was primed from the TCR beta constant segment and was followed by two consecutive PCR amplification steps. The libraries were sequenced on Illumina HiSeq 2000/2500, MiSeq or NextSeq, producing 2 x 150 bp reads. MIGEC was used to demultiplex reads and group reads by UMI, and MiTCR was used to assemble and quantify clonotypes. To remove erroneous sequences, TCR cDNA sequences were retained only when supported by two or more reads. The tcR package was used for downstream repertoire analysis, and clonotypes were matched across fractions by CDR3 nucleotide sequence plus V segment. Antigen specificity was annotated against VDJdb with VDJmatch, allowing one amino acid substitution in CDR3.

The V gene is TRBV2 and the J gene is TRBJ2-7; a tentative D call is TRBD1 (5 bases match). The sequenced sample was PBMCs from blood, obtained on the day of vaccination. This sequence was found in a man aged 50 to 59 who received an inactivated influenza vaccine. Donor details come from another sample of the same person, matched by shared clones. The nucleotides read TGTGCCAGCAGTGAAAGGGGCCCGCTCGAGCAGTACTTC. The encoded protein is CASSERGPLEQYF.